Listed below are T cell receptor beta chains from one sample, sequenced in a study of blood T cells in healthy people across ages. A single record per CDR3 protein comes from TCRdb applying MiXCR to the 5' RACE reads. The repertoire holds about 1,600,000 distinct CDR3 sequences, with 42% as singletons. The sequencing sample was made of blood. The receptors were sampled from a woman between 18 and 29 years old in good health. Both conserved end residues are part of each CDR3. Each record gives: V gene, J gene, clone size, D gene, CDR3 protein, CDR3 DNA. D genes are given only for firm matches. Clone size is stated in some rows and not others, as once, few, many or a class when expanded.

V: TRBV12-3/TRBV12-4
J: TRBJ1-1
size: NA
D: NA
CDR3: CASSPGVPMNTEAFF
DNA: TGTGCCAGCAGTCCTGGGGTACCTATGAACACTGAAGCTTTCTTT

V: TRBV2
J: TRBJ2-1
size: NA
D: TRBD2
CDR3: CASSTGLAGPGYNEQFF
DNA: TGTGCCAGCAGCACCGGACTAGCGGGCCCCGGGTACAATGAGCAGTTCTTC

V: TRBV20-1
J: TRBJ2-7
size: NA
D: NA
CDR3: CSARRISGGNEQYF
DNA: TGCAGTGCTAGAAGAATATCTGGTGGAAACGAGCAGTACTTC

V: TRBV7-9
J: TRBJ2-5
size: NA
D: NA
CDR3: CASSVPGRTQETQYF
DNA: TGTGCCAGCAGCGTACCCGGACGGACCCAAGAGACCCAGTACTTC

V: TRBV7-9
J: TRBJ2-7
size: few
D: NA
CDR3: CASSVERNYEQYF
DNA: TGTGCCAGCAGCGTAGAACGGAACTACGAGCAGTACTTC

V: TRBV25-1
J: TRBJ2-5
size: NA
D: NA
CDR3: CASSEFSGPETQYF
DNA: TGTGCCAGCAGTGAATTCTCAGGGCCTGAGACCCAGTACTTC

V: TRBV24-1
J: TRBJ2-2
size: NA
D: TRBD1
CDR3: CATSDGQGKPGELFF
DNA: TGTGCCACCAGTGATGGACAGGGGAAACCCGGGGAGCTGTTTTTT

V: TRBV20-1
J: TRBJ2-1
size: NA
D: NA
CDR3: CSAPKTGTPRGEQFF
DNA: TGCAGTGCCCCAAAAACAGGGACCCCACGCGGTGAGCAGTTCTTC

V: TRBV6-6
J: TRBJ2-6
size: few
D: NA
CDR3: CASSYGVSHSGANVLTF
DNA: TGTGCCAGCAGTTATGGTGTATCGCACTCTGGGGCCAACGTCCTGACTTTC

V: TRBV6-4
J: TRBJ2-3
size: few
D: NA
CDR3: CASSDAQNTDTQYF
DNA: TGTGCCAGCAGTGACGCCCAGAACACAGATACGCAGTATTTT

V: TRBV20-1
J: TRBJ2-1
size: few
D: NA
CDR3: CSALDEEGAVGYYNEQFF
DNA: TGCAGTGCGTTGGATGAGGAGGGGGCTGTGGGTTACTACAATGAGCAGTTCTTC

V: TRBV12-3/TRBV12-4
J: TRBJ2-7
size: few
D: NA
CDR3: CASSLGSGGSRYEQYF
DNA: TGTGCCAGCAGTTTAGGGAGTGGGGGGAGTAGGTACGAGCAGTACTTC

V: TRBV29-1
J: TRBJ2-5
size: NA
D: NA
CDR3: CSVEEGAGGQETQYF
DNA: TGCAGCGTTGAAGAGGGGGCAGGGGGGCAAGAGACCCAGTACTTC

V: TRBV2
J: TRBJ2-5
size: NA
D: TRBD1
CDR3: CASSEWDRDANEQYF
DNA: TGTGCCAGCAGTGAATGGGACAGGGATGCCAATGAGCAGTACTTC

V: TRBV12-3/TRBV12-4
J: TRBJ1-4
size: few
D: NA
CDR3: CASSPLDTPEVFF
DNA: TGTGCCAGCAGCCCGCTTGATACCCCAGAGGTGTTTTTT

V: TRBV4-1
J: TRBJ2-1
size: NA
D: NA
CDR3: CASSLLATGEQFF
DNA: TGCGCCAGCAGCCTCCTAGCGACGGGCGAGCAGTTCTTC